These 17 T cell receptor beta chains were sequenced from one sample in a study of T cells expressing NK-cell markers. TCRdb re-called the 5' RACE reads and gives one entry per CDR3 protein, without DNA. The sample table sets out approximately 460,000 distinct CDR3 sequences. Source material: blood T cells: a sorted CD56 or NKG2C T cell subset, CD4+ or CD8+ T cells, or bulk PBMC T cells (not recorded which). Source of these receptors: a woman between 18 and 70 years old in good health.

CDR3 loop: CASTLGESRADTQYF. V is TRBV28 and J is TRBJ2-3; the TRBD2 assignment by TCRdb is unverifiable without DNA. This CDR3 is 15 amino acids long. The germline gives CDR1 MDHEN, CDR2 SYDVKM.

CDR3: CASSVGIGQVDYEQYF. This chain uses TRBV9 with TRBJ2-7; as DNA is missing, the TRBD1 call by TCRdb cannot be tested. From germline, CDR1 is SGDLS and CDR2 YYNGEE. The CDR3 totals 16 residues. The variable domain in full, completed from reference TRBV9 and TRBJ2-7, reads DSGVTQTPKHLITATGQRVTLRCSPRSGDLSVYWYQQSLDQGLQFLIQYYNGEERAKGNILERFSAQQFPDLHSELNLSSLELGDSALYFCASSVGIGQVDYEQYFGPGTRLTVT.

V gene TRBV10-3 combines with J gene TRBJ1-4; TCRdb returns TRBD1, unconfirmable since there is no DNA. This CDR3 region has 13 residues. Germline V gene sequence: CDR1 ENHRY, CDR2 SYGVKD. CDR3 sequence reads: CATQPGSNEKLFF.

The chain employs TRBV3-1 and TRBJ1-6; as DNA is missing, the TRBD1 call by TCRdb cannot be tested. The V gene's germline CDR1 is LGHDT and CDR2 YNNKEL (reference sequence). The length of the CDR3 is 16 residues. CDR3 sequence: CASSLQGQVYNSPLHF.

The rearrangement joins TRBV4-3 to TRBJ2-5. From germline, CDR1 is LGHNA and CDR2 YSLEER. This CDR3 contains 13 residues. This chain's CDR3 is CASSQATQETQYF.

The chain couples TRBV3-1 to TRBJ2-6. Germline V CDR1 and CDR2: LGHDT, YNNKEL (reference sequence). The CDR3 runs 15 residues. The CDR3 protein is CASSQAVSGANVLTF.

The chain has TRBV19 and TRBJ1-6. The CDR3 runs to 14 residues. Germline CDR1 and CDR2: LNHDA and SQIVND (reference sequence). CDR3: CASSIDSGWTPLHF.

The chain's CDR3 is CASSLRQAGAGELFF. The V and J genes are TRBV5-6 and TRBJ2-2. CDR1 and CDR2 (germline): SGHDT, YYEEEE. This CDR3 region has 15 residues.

The chain combines TRBV4-1 with TRBJ2-2; TCRdb reports TRBD1, a call that lacks DNA to check it against. The CDR3 contains 17 residues. The V gene's germline CDR1 is MGHRA and CDR2 YSYEKL. The CDR3 sequence: CASSQGYRGRDTGELFF.

CDR3 in amino acids: CATSAERGLKTYNEQFF. The chain uses TRBV24-1 and TRBJ2-1; TCRdb designates TRBD1, a call that cannot be tested without DNA. The germline V gene has CDR1 KGHDR and CDR2 SFDVKD. This CDR3 is 17 amino acids long.

The chain joins TRBV15 to TRBJ2-5; TCRdb gives TRBD2 as the D gene, but with no DNA this cannot be confirmed. The CDR3 runs to 16 residues. The germline gives CDR1 LNHNV, CDR2 YYDKDF (reference sequence). The CDR3 spells CATSRDREGFRETQYF.

This chain uses TRBV28 with TRBJ2-4. The CDR3 has 14 amino acids. The germline V gene encodes CDR1 MDHEN and CDR2 SYDVKM. The CDR3 loop is CASSLRLAKNIQYF.

This chain connects TRBV20-1 to TRBJ1-1. This CDR3 has 16 residues. The V gene's germline CDR1 is DFQATT and CDR2 SNEGSKA (reference sequence). The chain's CDR3 is CSARDDPKSWYTEAFF.

The genes are TRBV6-5 and TRBJ1-2; TCRdb designates TRBD1, a call that cannot be tested without DNA. The CDR3 has 15 residues. The germline CDR1 and CDR2 sequences are MNHEY and SVGAGI. CDR3 loop: CASSYLPGEDYGYTF.

The CDR3 region is CASSLLSGSNEQFF. The genes are TRBV5-1 and TRBJ2-1; without DNA, the TCRdb call of TRBD2 cannot be checked. CDR3 length: 14 amino acids. Germline V lookup: CDR1 SGHRS, CDR2 YFSETQ.

V gene TRBV30 combines with J gene TRBJ1-2; TCRdb's assignment of TRBD1 cannot be checked, as there is no DNA. The CDR3 is 13 residues long. The germline V gene has CDR1 GTSNPN and CDR2 SVGIG (reference sequence). Here the CDR3 reads CAWSPGVVKGYTF.

The V call is TRBV29-1, the J call TRBJ2-7. The germline V gene has CDR1 SQVTM and CDR2 ANQGSEA. The CDR3 runs 12 residues. CDR3 protein: CSVVPGPYEQYF.